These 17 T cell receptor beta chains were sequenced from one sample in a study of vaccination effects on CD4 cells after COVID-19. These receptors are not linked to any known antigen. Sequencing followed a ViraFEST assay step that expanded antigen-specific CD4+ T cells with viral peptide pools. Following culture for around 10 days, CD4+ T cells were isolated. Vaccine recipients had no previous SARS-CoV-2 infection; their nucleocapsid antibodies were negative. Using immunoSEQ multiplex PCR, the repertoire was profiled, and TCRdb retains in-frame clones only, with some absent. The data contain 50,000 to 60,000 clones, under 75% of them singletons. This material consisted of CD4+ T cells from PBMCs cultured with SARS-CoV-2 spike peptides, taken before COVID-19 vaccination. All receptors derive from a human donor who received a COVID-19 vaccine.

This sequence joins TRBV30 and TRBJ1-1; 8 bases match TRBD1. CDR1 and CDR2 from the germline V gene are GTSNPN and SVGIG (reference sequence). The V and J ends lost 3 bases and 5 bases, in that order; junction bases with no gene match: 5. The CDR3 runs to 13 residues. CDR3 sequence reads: CAWRTGDWTEAFF. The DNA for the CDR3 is TGTGCCTGGAGGACAGGGGACTGGACTGAAGCTTTCTTT.

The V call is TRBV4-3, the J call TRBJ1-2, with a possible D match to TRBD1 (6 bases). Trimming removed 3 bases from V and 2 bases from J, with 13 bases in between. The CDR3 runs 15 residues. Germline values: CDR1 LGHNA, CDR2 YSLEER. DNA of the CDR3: TGCGCCAGCAGCCAGGGTCTTACAGGGAACTATGGCTACACCTTC. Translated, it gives CASSQGLTGNYGYTF.

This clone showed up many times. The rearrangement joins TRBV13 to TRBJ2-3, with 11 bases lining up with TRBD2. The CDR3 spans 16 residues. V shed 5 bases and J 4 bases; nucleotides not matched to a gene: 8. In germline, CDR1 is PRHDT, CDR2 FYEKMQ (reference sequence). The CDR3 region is CASSPWLAGGPDTQYF. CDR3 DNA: TGTGCCAGCAGCCCTTGGCTAGCGGGGGGTCCAGATACGCAGTATTTT.

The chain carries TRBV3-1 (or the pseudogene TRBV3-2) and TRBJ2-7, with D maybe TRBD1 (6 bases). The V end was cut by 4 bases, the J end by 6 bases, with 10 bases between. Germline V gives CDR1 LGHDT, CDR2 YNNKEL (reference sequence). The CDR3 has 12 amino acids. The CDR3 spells CASSLQGFEQYF. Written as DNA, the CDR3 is TGTGCCAGCAGCCTACAGGGTTTCGAGCAGTACTTC.

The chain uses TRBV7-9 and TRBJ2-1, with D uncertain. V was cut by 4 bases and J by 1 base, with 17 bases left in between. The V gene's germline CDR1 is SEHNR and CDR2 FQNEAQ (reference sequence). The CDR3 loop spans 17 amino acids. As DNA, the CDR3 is TGTGCCAGCAGCTCCCCTACTCGCGAACTTTCCTACAATGAGCAGTTCTTC. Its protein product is CASSSPTRELSYNEQFF.

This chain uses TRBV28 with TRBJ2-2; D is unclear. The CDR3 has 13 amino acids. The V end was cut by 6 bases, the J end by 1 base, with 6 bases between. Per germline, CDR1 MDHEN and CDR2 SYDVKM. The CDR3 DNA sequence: TGTGCCAGCAGGGGTCAGAACACCGGGGAGCTGTTTTTT. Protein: CASRGQNTGELFF. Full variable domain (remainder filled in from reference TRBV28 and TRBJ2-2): DVKVTQSSRYLVKRTGEKVFLECVQDMDHENMFWYRQDPGLGLRLIYFSYDVKMKEKGDIPEGYSVSREKKERFSLILESASTNQTSMYLCASRGQNTGELFFGEGSRLTVL.

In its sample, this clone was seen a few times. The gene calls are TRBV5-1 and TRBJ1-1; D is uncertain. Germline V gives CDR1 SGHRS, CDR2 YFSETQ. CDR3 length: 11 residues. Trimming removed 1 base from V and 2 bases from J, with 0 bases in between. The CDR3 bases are TGCGCCAGCAGCTTGAACACTGAAGCTTTCTTT. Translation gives CASSLNTEAFF.

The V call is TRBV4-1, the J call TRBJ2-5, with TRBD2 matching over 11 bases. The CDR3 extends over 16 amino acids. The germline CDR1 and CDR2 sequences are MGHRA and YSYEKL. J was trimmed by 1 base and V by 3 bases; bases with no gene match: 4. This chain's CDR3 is CASSQAGLAGQETQYF. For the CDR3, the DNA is TGCGCCAGCAGCCAGGCTGGACTAGCGGGCCAAGAGACCCAGTACTTC.

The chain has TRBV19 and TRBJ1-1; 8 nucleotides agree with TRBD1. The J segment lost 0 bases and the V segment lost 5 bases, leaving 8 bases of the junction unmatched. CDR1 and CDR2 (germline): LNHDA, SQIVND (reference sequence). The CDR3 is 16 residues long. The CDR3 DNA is TGTGCCAGTAGTCCCCAGGGGGCACTCCTGAACACTGAAGCTTTCTTT. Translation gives CASSPQGALLNTEAFF.

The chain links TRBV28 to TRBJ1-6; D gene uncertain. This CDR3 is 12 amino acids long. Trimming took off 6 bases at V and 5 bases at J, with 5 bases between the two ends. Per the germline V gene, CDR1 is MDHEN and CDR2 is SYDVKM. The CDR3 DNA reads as TGTGCCAGCAGCTCGAATAATTCACCCCTCCACTTT. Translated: CASSSNNSPLHF.

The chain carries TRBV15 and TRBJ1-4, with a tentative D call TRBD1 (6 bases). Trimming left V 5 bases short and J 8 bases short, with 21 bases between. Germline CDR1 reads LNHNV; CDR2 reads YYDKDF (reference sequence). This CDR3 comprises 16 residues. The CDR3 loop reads CATSSGDRRVREKLFF. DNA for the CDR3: TGTGCCACCAGCTCCGGCGACAGGAGGGTTCGGGAAAAACTGTTTTTT.

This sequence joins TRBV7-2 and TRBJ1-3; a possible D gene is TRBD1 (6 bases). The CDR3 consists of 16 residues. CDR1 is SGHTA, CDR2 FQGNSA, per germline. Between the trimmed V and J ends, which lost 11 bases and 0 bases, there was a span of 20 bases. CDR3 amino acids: CASNRIGGDSGNTIYF. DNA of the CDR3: TGTGCCTCCAATCGGATAGGGGGGGACTCTGGAAACACCATATATTTT. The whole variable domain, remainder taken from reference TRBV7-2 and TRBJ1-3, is GAGVSQSPSNKVTEKGKDVELRCDPISGHTALYWYRQSLGQGLEFLIYFQGNSAPDKSGLPSDRFSAERTGGSVSTLTIQRTQQEDSAVYLCASNRIGGDSGNTIYFGEGSWLTVV.

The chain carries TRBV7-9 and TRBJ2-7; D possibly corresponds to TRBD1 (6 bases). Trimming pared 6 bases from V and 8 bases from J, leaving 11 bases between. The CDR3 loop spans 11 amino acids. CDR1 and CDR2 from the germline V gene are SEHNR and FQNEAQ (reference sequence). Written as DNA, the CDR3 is TGTGCCAGCAGTGGGGACAAAAAGCAGTACTTC. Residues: CASSGDKKQYF.

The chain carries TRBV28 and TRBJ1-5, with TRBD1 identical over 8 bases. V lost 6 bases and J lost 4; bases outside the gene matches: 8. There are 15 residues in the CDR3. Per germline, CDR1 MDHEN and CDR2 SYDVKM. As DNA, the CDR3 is TGTGCCAGCAGCTTTACAGGGGGAGGTAATCAGCCCCAGCATTTT. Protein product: CASSFTGGGNQPQHF.

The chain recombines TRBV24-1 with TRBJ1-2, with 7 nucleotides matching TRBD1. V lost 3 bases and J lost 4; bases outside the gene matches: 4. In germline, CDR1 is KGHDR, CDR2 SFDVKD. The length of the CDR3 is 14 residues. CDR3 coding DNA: TGTGCCACCAGTGATCAAGGGGACAGCTATGGCTACACCTTC. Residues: CATSDQGDSYGYTF.

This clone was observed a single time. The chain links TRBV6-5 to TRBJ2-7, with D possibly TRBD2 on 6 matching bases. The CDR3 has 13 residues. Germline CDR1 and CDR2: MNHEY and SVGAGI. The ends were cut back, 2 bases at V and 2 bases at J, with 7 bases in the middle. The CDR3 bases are TGTGCCAGCAGTTACCGGGGGACCTACGAGCAGTACTTC. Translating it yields CASSYRGTYEQYF.

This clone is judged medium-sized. The CDR3 reads CASSETRTASSGANVLTF. The CDR3 DNA follows: TGTGCCAGCAGTGAAACCCGGACAGCAAGCTCTGGGGCCAACGTCCTGACTTTC. V usage is TRBV2 and J usage is TRBJ2-6, with D maybe TRBD1 (6 bases). The CDR3 totals 18 residues. The V end was cut by 2 bases, the J end by 0 bases, with 14 bases between. Germline lookup yields CDR1 SNHLY and CDR2 FYNNEI.